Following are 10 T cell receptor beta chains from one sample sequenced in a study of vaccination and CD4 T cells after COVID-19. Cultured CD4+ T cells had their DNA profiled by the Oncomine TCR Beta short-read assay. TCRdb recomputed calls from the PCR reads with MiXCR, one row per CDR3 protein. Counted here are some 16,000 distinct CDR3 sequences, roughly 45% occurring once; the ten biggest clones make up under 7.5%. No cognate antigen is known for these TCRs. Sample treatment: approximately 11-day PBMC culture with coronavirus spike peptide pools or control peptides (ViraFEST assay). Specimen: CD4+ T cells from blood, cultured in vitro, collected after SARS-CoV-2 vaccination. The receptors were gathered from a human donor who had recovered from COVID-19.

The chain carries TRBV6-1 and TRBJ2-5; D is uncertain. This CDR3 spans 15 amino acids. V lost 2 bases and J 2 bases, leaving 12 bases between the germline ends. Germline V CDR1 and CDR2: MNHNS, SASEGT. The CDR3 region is CASSETIGSQETQYF. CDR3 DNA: TGTGCCAGCAGTGAAACCATTGGCAGTCAAGAGACCCAGTACTTC.

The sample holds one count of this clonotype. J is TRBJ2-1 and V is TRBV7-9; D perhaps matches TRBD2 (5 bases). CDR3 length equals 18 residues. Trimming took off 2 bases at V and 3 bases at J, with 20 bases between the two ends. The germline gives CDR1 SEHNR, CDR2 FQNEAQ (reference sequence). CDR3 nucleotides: TGTGCCAGCAGCTTAATTACGCAGCGGAATAGCCTCTACAATGAGCAGTTCTTC. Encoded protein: CASSLITQRNSLYNEQFF. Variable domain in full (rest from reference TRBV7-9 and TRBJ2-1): DTGVSQNPRHKITKRGQNVTFRCDPISEHNRLYWYRQTLGQGPEFLTYFQNEAQLEKSRLLSDRFSAERPKGSFSTLEIQRTEQGDSAMYLCASSLITQRNSLYNEQFFGPGTRLTVL.

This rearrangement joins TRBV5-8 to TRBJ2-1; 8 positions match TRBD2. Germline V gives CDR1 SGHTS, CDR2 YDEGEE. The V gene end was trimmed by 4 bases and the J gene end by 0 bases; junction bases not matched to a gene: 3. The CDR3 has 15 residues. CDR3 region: CASSQGLVSYNEQFF. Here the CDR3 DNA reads TGTGCCAGCAGCCAGGGACTAGTCTCCTACAATGAGCAGTTCTTC.

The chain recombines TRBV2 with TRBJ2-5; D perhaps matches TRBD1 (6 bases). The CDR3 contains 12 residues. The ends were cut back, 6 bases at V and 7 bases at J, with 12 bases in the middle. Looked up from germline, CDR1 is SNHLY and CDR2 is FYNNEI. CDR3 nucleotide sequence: TGTGCCAGCAGCGCAGAAGGGGGGACCCAGTACTTC. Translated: CASSAEGGTQYF.

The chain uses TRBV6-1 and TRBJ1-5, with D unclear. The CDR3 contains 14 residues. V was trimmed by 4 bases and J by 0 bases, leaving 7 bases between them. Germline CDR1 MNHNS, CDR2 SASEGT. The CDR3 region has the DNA TGTGCCAGCAGTGGGCGGTATAGCAATCAGCCCCAGCATTTT. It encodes CASSGRYSNQPQHF.

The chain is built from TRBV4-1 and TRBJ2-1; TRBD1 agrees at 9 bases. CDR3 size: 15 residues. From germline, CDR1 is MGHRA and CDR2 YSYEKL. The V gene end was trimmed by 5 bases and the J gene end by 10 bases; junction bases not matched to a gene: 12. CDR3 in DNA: TGCGCCAGCAGCGATATGACAGGGGGACGTCGGGAGCAGTTCTTC. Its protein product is CASSDMTGGRREQFF.

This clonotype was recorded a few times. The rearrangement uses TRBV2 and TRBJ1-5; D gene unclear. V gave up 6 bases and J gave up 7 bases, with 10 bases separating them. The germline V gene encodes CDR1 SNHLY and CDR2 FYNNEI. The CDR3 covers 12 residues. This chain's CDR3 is CASRASSQPQHF. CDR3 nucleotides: TGTGCCAGCAGGGCTTCGAGCCAGCCCCAGCATTTT.

CDR3 in DNA: TGTGCCAGTACCAGTCATACCCGTGGACTGGCGAACACTGAAGCTTTCTTT. Protein: CASTSHTRGLANTEAFF. The chain is built from TRBV19 and TRBJ1-1; D not certain. The V gene lost 7 bases and the J gene lost 1 base, with 22 bases spanning the gap. The CDR3 consists of 17 residues. Germline CDR1 is LNHDA and CDR2 is SQIVND (reference sequence). The whole variable domain, filled in from reference TRBV19 and TRBJ1-1, reads DGGITQSPKYLFRKEGQNVTLSCEQNLNHDAMYWYRQDPGQGLRLIYYSQIVNDFQKGDIAEGYSVSREKKESFPLTVTSAQKNPTAFYLCASTSHTRGLANTEAFFGQGTRLTVV.

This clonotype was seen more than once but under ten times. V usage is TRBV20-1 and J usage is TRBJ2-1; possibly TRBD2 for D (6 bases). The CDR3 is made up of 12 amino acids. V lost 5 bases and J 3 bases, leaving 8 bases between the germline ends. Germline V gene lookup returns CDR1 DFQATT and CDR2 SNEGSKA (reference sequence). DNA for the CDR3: TGCAGTGCTGTAGCGGACTACAATGAGCAGTTCTTC. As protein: CSAVADYNEQFF.

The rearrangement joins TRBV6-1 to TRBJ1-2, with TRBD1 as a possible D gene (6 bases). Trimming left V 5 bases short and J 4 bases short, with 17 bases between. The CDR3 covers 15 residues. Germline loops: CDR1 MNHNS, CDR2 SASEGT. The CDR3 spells CASSQKQGSRYGYTF. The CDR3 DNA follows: TGTGCCAGCAGTCAGAAACAGGGTTCTCGCTATGGCTACACCTTC.